The clone carrying this T cell receptor (beta chain) has only one observation. There are 13 residues in the CDR3. Germline CDR1 is MNHEY and CDR2 is SVGAGI. V was cut by 4 bases and J by 4 bases, with 11 bases left in between. The table came from immunoSEQ multiplex PCR; TCRdb's copy has only in-frame clones and leaves some out. This sample has around 100,000 clones, with 65% to 80% found just once. This entry is derived from a study of PD-1 blockade in mismatch repair-deficient tumors. Study details: Patients had approximately 11 mismatch repair-deficient cancer types and were previously treated and progressing.

Three pembrolizumab responders had their TCRs sequenced. Sequenced material: peripheral blood, taken 60 to 65 weeks after starting pembrolizumab. This sequence originates from an adult with mismatch repair-deficient cancer. The rearrangement uses TRBV6-5 and TRBJ2-7; a weak D match, TRBD1 (5 bases). The CDR3 is CASSFDSFYEQYF. The CDR3 DNA sequence: TGTGCCAGCAGTTTCGACAGTTTTTACGAGCAGTACTTC.